Given below is one T cell receptor (beta chain) in context. No cognate antigen has been identified for it. No base quality information exists; no much larger clone differs at one position. TCR beta CDR3 regions were amplified from RNA transcripts. The first round of RT-PCR for the TCR CDR3 was performed with the HTBI primer set and the Qiagen OneStep RT-PCR kit. A second multiplex PCR round built the libraries, followed by size selection and purification. Sequencing of the libraries was done on an Illumina HiSeq2000 using paired-end 100 bp reads. Processing in the source paper ran as follows. Raw data were processed with SOAPnuke, discarding reads with adapters, uncalled bases, mean Phred below 15, or no exact constant-primer or identifier match. High-quality paired reads were merged with COPE v1.2.5, and unique nucleotide sequences were defined as clonotypes. Clonotypes were aligned to IMGT TRBV, TRBD and TRBJ reference segments using MiTCR v1.1. The analysis included only V-J combinations with a frequency above 0.0001, which together covered around 99% of the repertoires. The TCS score was defined as the ratio of F50 (clonal expansion) to E x V (chaos), calculated using BLOSUM62-based TCRdist between CDR3 peptides within each V-J. Welch's t-statistics and random forest reduced 500 to 550 V-J features to 13, which were used in a naive Bayes classifier (R e1071). TCRdb handled the public reads itself, with Q25 trimming in fastp and clone calling in MiXCR, and kept productive beta chains. Each CDR3 protein gets just one entry, which takes the most common genes and DNA from the rows behind it. TCRdb, not the original authors, processed these V and J calls. In this sample the table shows some 760,000 distinct CDR3 sequences, 12% to 15% of which occur a single time. The ten largest clonotypes hold more than 8.5% of the sample.

The sample originates from a study of T cells in Graves' hyperthyroidism and ophthalmopathy (dated by TCRdb to between 2018 and 2021). General notes on the study: Peripheral blood samples were taken at initial diagnosis, before any treatment was given. A discovery cohort of about a hundred patients, about 40 with Graves' ophthalmopathy and about 60 with stable Graves' hyperthyroidism, was used to find distinguishing TCR V-J signatures. Prospective prediction of ophthalmopathy was tested in an independent validation cohort consisting of roughly 20 hyperthyroidism patients and approximately 16 patients who later progressed to ophthalmopathy. For training and testing, the roughly 97 patients in the discovery cohort were randomly divided in a 7:3 ratio. In several Graves' hyperthyroidism patients, the study also compared T-cell repertoires from thyroid tissue with T-cell repertoires from blood. After blood sampling, hyperthyroidism patients were treated with methimazole at a starting dose of 30 mg daily, and ophthalmopathy patients were treated with high-dose intravenous methylprednisolone. The paper reports TCR Vbeta CDR3 sequencing of over 130 peripheral blood samples: around 45 ophthalmopathy, around 80 hyperthyroidism and around 17 progressor patients. What the research found in general, with its limitations: Ophthalmopathy was separated from stable hyperthyroidism by a 13 V-J signature model, with just over 85% sensitivity and roughly 84% specificity obtained in cross-validation and 80%/75% obtained in testing. In validation, progression to ophthalmopathy was predicted by the model with 70% to 71% sensitivity and 72% to 80% specificity, a median of about 6.8 months before onset. No statistical method was used to set the sample size in advance, and investigators knew the group allocation. Most expanded thyroid clonotypes (frequency above 0.001) were also found in blood, which suggests that blood repertoires may mirror thyroid immune responses.

Taken from cysteine to phenylalanine, the CDR3 has 13 residues. The entry retains the CDR3 DNA only, 39 bases that are in frame from base 1. The V end loses 6 bases and the J end loses 5 bases, and a stretch of 13 bases separates them. The germline V gene provides CDR1 LGHNA and CDR2 YNFKEQ. A patient counted as having stable Graves' hyperthyroidism if no progression to ophthalmopathy occurred over 18 months of follow-up. Hyperthyroidism patients were aged 18 to 65 years and newly diagnosed, with disease duration of less than 2 months. Patients with uncontrolled infections, other autoimmune diseases, pregnancy or lactation were excluded. Diagnoses relied on clinical symptoms, serum thyroxine and TRAb, thyroid ultrasound and orbital computed tomography. PBMCs were separated from 10 ml of fresh peripheral blood using Ficoll-Paque density gradient centrifugation. Trizol reagent was used to extract total RNA, and RNA quality was then checked on an Agilent 2100 Bioanalyzer.

The chain employs TRBV4-2 and TRBJ1-2; TRBD1 is possibly the D segment (5 matching bases). Input material: blood. The clonotype originates from a woman aged 18-30 years with Graves' hyperthyroidism. The CDR3 protein: CASSFRARYGYTF. The DNA sequence is given as TGTGCCAGCAGTTTCAGGGCCCGGTATGGCTACACCTTC.